This section outlines one TCR beta chain sequence together with its context. Germline values: CDR1 MNHNS, CDR2 SASEGT. CDR3 size: 10 residues. Trimming took 5 bases from V and 15 from J, leaving 8 bases between them. TCRdb analysed the RT-PCR reads with MiXCR anew, one entry per CDR3 protein. The sample lists approximately 720,000 distinct CDR3 sequences, more than 13% occurring once. The chain is built from TRBV6-1 and TRBJ1-6; D not resolved. This sequence originates from a female donor in good health, serving as a healthy control. Material: memory CD4+ T cells from blood. The CDR3 DNA reads as TGTGCCAGCAGTCAGGTGGTCCTCCACTTT. It specifies CASSQVVLHF.